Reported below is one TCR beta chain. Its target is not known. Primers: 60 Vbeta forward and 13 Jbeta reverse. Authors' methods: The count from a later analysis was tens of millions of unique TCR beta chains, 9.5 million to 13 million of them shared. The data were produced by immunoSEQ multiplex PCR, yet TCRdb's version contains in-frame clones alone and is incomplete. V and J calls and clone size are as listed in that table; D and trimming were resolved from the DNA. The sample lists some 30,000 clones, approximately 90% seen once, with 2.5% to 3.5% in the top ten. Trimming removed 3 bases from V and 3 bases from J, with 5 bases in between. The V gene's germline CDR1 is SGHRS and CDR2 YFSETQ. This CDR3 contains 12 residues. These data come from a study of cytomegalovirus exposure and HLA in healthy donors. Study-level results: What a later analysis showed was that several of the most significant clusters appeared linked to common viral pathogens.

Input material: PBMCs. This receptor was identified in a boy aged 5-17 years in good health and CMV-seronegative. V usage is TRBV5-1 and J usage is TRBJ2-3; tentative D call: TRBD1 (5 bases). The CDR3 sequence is CASSYRTDTQYF. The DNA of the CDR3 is TGCGCCAGCAGCTACAGGACAGATACGCAGTATTTT. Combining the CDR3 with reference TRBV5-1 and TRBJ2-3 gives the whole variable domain KAGVTQTPRYLIKTRGQQVTLSCSPISGHRSVSWYQQTPGQGLQFLFEYFSETQRNKGNFPGRFSGRQFSNSRSEMNVSTLELGDSALYLCASSYRTDTQYFGPGTRLTVL.